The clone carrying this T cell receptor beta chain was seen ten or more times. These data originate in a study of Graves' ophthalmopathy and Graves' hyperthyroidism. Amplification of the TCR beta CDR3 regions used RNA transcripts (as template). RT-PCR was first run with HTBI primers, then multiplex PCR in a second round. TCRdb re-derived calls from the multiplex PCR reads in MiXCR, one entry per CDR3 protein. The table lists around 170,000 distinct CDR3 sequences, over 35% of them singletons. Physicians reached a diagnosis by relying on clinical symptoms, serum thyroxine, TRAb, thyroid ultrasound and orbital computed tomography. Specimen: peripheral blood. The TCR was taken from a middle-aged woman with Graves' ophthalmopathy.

CDR3 nucleotides: TGTGCCAGCAGAGTAATCGGGACTAGGATCCACGAGCAGTACTTC. Translating it yields CASRVIGTRIHEQYF. The chain combines TRBV28 with TRBJ2-7; 8 positions agree with TRBD2. The germline V gene has CDR1 MDHEN and CDR2 SYDVKM. CDR3 length: 15 residues. J lost 5 bases, V lost 6 bases, and 12 bases had no gene match.